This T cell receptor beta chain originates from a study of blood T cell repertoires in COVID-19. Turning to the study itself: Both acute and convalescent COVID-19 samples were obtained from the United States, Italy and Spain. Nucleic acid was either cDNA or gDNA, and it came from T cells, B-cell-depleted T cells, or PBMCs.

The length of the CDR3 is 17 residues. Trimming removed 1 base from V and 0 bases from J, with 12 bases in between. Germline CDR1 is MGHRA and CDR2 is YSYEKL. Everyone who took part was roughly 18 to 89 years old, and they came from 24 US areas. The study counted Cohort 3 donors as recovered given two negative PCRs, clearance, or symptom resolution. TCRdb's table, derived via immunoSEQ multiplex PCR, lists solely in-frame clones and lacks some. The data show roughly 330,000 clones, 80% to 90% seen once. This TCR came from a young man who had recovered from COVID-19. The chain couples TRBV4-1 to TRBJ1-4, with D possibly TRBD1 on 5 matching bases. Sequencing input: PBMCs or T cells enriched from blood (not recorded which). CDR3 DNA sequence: TGCGCCAGCAGCCAAGGTAATAGGGGCGCAACTAATGAAAAACTGTTTTTT. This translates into CASSQGNRGATNEKLFF.